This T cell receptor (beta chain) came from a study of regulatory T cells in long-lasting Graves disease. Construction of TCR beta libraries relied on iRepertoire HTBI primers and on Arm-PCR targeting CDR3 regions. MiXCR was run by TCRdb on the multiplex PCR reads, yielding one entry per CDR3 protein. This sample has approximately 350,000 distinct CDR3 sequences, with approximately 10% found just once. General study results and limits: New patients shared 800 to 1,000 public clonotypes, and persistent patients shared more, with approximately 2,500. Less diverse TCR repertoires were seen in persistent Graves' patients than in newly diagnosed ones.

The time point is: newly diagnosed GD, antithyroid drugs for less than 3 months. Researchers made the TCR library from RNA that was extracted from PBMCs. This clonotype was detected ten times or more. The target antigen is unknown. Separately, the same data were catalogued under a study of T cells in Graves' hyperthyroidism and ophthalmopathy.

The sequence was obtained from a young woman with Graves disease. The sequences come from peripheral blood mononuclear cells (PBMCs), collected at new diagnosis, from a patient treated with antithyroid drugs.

CDR3 sequence: CAWSSGNTEAFF. Written as DNA, the CDR3 is TGTGCCTGGAGTTCCGGGAACACTGAAGCTTTCTTT. This chain links TRBV30 with TRBJ1-1; D is undetermined. Trimming took 2 bases from V and 1 from J, leaving 5 bases between them. Germline lookup yields CDR1 GTSNPN and CDR2 SVGIG (reference sequence). The CDR3 contains 12 residues.